These T cell receptor beta chains were read from a single sample in a study of blood T cell repertoires in COVID-19. Clones were read by immunoSEQ multiplex PCR, and TCRdb kept only the in-frame ones, dropping some. This sample has around 63,000 clones, with approximately 85% found just once. The specimen was peripheral blood. Every receptor here comes from a middle-aged man with active COVID-19. Each CDR3 is given with its conserved first and last residue. D genes are given only for firm matches. The size entry is marked missing in some rows and otherwise reads once, few, many or a size class.

j_call d_call clone_size v_call cdr3_aa cdr3_nt
TRBJ2-3 TRBD2 . TRBV10-2 CASKALAGGTDTQYF TGCGCCAGCAAGGCACTAGCGGGGGGCACAGATACGCAGTATTTT
TRBJ1-2 TRBD1 once TRBV5-1 CASSFSPQGAGDYGYTF TGCGCCAGCAGCTTCAGTCCACAGGGGGCGGGCGACTATGGCTACACCTTC
TRBJ1-1 TRBD1 . TRBV5-1 CASSSGQGLSEAFF TGCGCCAGCAGCTCGGGACAGGGGTTGTCTGAAGCTTTCTTT
TRBJ1-2 TRBD1 . TRBV6-5 CASSLTGVHGYTF TGTGCCAGCAGTTTAACAGGGGTTCATGGCTACACCTTC
TRBJ2-1 . few TRBV7-9 CASPPGVGPNEQFF TGTGCCAGCCCTCCCGGGGTCGGTCCCAATGAGCAGTTCTTC
TRBJ2-4 . once TRBV5-1 CASSLDGFLGVTSRQNIQYF TGCGCCAGCAGCTTGGATGGATTCTTAGGGGTTACATCCCGTCAGAACATTCAGTACTTC
TRBJ1-2 . . TRBV3-1/TRBV3-2 CASSQGEGSGYTF TGTGCCAGCAGCCAAGGGGAAGGGAGTGGCTACACCTTC
TRBJ1-5 TRBD1 once TRBV29-1 CSVGEGQGSNQPQHF TGCAGCGTGGGAGAAGGACAGGGGAGCAATCAGCCCCAGCATTTT
TRBJ2-3 TRBD1 . TRBV11-3 CASSAGGARTDTQYF TGTGCCAGCAGCGCAGGGGGCGCTCGGACAGATACGCAGTATTTT
TRBJ2-1 TRBD2 . TRBV20-1 CSASRAGAGNNEQFF TGCAGTGCTAGTAGAGCGGGGGCCGGAAACAATGAGCAGTTCTTC
TRBJ1-1 . . TRBV7-8 CASSSSLIMNTEAFF TGTGCCAGCAGCAGTAGCCTAATCATGAACACTGAAGCTTTCTTT
TRBJ1-2 . . TRBV9 CASSVDMGYNYGYTF TGTGCCAGCAGCGTGGACATGGGCTATAACTATGGCTACACCTTC
TRBJ1-5 . . TRBV21-1 CASSKGGQGAQPQHF TGTGCCAGCAGCAAGGGGGGACAGGGAGCTCAGCCCCAGCATTTT
TRBJ1-3 TRBD1 . TRBV9 CASSSGQANSGNTIYF TGTGCCAGCAGCTCTGGACAGGCGAACTCTGGAAACACCATATATTTT
TRBJ2-7 . . TRBV5-4 CASSLAGAAREQYF TGTGCCAGCAGCTTGGCAGGGGCAGCGCGCGAGCAGTACTTC
TRBJ1-2 . . TRBV15 CATSRLGGPNGYTF TGTGCCACCAGCAGACTTGGGGGCCCGAATGGCTACACCTTC
TRBJ2-3 . . TRBV19 CASSIMKSRGDTQYF TGTGCCAGTAGTATCATGAAATCCCGGGGGGATACGCAGTATTTT
TRBJ2-5 . . TRBV5-6 CASSLIGETQYF TGTGCCAGCAGCTTGATCGGGGAGACCCAGTACTTC
TRBJ2-4 TRBD1 . TRBV5-1 CASSIRQGNQNIQYF TGCGCCAGCAGCATTCGACAGGGGAACCAAAACATTCAGTACTTC
TRBJ1-2 . . TRBV4-2 CASSSEGGYGYTF TGTGCCAGCAGCTCCGAGGGCGGTTATGGCTACACCTTC
TRBJ1-5 . . TRBV11-2 CASSLGGRQPQHF TGTGCCAGCAGCTTAGGAGGCCGGCAGCCCCAGCATTTT
TRBJ2-1 . . TRBV5-1 CASSLARTGPLGEQFF TGCGCCAGCAGCTTGGCTCGAACAGGACCCCTGGGGGAGCAGTTCTTC
TRBJ2-1 TRBD1 . TRBV7-3 CASSFGQGPSNEQFF TGTGCCAGCAGCTTCGGACAGGGGCCCAGCAATGAGCAGTTCTTC
TRBJ1-4 . once TRBV2 CASSEESQGGEKLFF TGTGCCAGCAGTGAAGAATCACAGGGAGGGGAAAAACTGTTTTTT
TRBJ2-5 TRBD2 . TRBV6-5 CASSRGVGRETQYF TGTGCCAGCTCTCGGGGGGTTGGGAGAGAGACCCAGTACTTC
TRBJ2-2 TRBD2 few TRBV5-4 CASSLGGLAGSGTGELFF TGTGCCAGCAGCTTGGGGGGACTAGCGGGGTCGGGCACCGGGGAGCTGTTTTTT
TRBJ2-5 TRBD2 . TRBV3-1/TRBV3-2 CASSKLGTSGGQETQYF TGTGCCAGCAGCAAACTGGGGACTAGCGGGGGTCAAGAGACCCAGTACTTC
TRBJ2-3 . . TRBV7-3 CASSLGVTDTQYF TGTGCCAGCAGCTTAGGAGTCACAGATACGCAGTATTTT
TRBJ1-2 . once TRBV19 CASTAKAQFLANYGYTF TGTGCCAGTACCGCAAAGGCCCAGTTTCTAGCTAACTATGGCTACACCTTC
TRBJ2-5 . once TRBV3-1/TRBV3-2 CASSQPGIETQYF TGTGCCAGCAGCCAACCAGGGATAGAGACCCAGTACTTC
TRBJ1-2 TRBD1 . TRBV12-3/TRBV12-4 CASSTSDRGSYTF TGTGCCAGCAGCACCTCGGACAGGGGGAGCTACACCTTC
TRBJ2-1 . . TRBV5-4 CASSDGFYNEQFF TGTGCCAGCAGCGACGGGTTCTACAATGAGCAGTTCTTC
TRBJ1-5 . . TRBV21-1 CASSKCEGKVANQPQHF TGTGCCAGCAGCAAATGTGAGGGAAAGGTAGCCAATCAGCCCCAGCATTTT
TRBJ2-7 TRBD1 . TRBV19 CASSVGTGSYEQYF TGTGCCAGTAGTGTAGGGACAGGGTCCTACGAGCAGTACTTC
TRBJ2-7 TRBD1 . TRBV3-1/TRBV3-2 CASSQPGQGFYEQYF TGTGCCAGCAGCCAACCGGGACAGGGGTTCTACGAGCAGTACTTC
TRBJ2-1 . . TRBV6-1 CASSENRGNEQFF TGTGCCAGCAGTGAGAACCGGGGGAATGAGCAGTTCTTC
TRBJ1-2 . . TRBV6-2/TRBV6-3 CASSYEAGATIYGYTF TGTGCCAGCAGTTACGAGGCAGGGGCAACCATCTATGGCTACACCTTC